Listed here are 27 T cell receptor beta chains from one sample, sequenced in a study of cytomegalovirus exposure and HLA in healthy donors. The study ran its PCR with 60 Vbeta and 13 Jbeta primers. Generated by immunoSEQ multiplex PCR, the TCRdb table keeps only in-frame clones and is missing some. This table holds over 150,000 clones, approximately 71% found once. Sequencing was done on a sample of PBMCs. Receptors were obtained from a male donor in good health and CMV-seronegative.

The chain recombines TRBV5-1 with TRBJ1-1, with D hard to call. The CDR3 contains 15 residues. The germline gives CDR1 SGHRS, CDR2 YFSETQ. Trimming took off 0 bases at V and 0 bases at J, with 9 bases between the two ends. The CDR3 loop reads CASSLVSGVNTEAFF. The DNA for the CDR3 is TGCGCCAGCAGCTTGGTATCCGGGGTGAACACTGAAGCTTTCTTT.

The V and J genes are TRBV5-5 and TRBJ2-7; TRBD2 aligns across 11 bases. The trim removed 3 bases at V and 9 bases at J, leaving 17 bases unmatched. The CDR3 sequence is 17 residues long. The germline CDR1 and CDR2 sequences are SGHKS and YYEKEE (reference sequence). Written as DNA, the CDR3 is TGTGCCAGCAGCTATACTAGCGGGAGTTACCAAAGCACACCGCAGTACTTC. It is translated as CASSYTSGSYQSTPQYF.

The J gene is TRBJ1-1, the V gene TRBV18; no clear D gene. The CDR3 runs 15 residues. The germline V gene has CDR1 KGHSH and CDR2 LQKENI. The V gene lost 0 bases and the J gene lost 7 bases, with 15 bases spanning the gap. CDR3 residues: CASSPPGGGSLEAFF. CDR3 bases: TGTGCCAGCTCACCACCGGGTGGCGGAAGTCTTGAAGCTTTCTTT.

The chain couples TRBV18 to TRBJ1-3; 7 bases agree with TRBD1. Germline assignment: CDR1 KGHSH and CDR2 LQKENI. The CDR3 has 16 residues. The ends lost 3 bases at V and 0 bases at J; junction bases unmatched: 5. In DNA form, the CDR3 reads TGTGCCAGCTCACCCCGACAGGGCGGCTCTGGAAACACCATATATTTT. It yields the protein CASSPRQGGSGNTIYF.

In this sample, this clone turned up a few times. This chain links TRBV4-3 with TRBJ2-3; TRBD2 is a possible D gene (6 bases). The ends were cut back, 0 bases at V and 5 bases at J, with 15 bases in the middle. The germline V gene has CDR1 LGHNA and CDR2 YSLEER. This CDR3 region has 16 residues. The CDR3 nucleotides are TGCGCCAGCAGCCAAGATCTAGCTGGGGGAGGAGATACGCAGTATTTT. Translating it yields CASSQDLAGGGDTQYF.

The genes are TRBV13 and TRBJ1-6; no clear D gene. The V gene's germline CDR1 is PRHDT and CDR2 FYEKMQ (reference sequence). Deletions cut 3 bases from V and 7 bases from J, with 7 bases between. This CDR3 has 13 residues. CDR3 nucleotide sequence: TGTGCCAGCAGCTTTCCATCAAATTCACCCCTCCACTTT. As protein: CASSFPSNSPLHF.

The sample holds a few counts of this clone. In DNA, the CDR3 is TGTGCCAGCAGAGGGGACAAACTCTACAATGAGCAGTTCTTC. Protein sequence: CASRGDKLYNEQFF. The chain joins TRBV7-2 to TRBJ2-1; D is possibly TRBD1 (6 bases). This CDR3 comprises 14 residues. Looked up from germline, CDR1 is SGHTA and CDR2 is FQGNSA. V lost 6 bases and J lost 3, with 12 bases in between.

The chain recombines TRBV9 with TRBJ1-6; D perhaps matches TRBD1 (6 bases). The ends were cut back, 2 bases at V and 6 bases at J, with 12 bases in the middle. Germline assignment: CDR1 SGDLS and CDR2 YYNGEE. The CDR3 is 15 amino acids. The CDR3 protein is CASSVTGQLNSPLHF. CDR3 DNA: TGTGCCAGCAGCGTGACAGGACAGCTTAATTCACCCCTCCACTTT.

This clone was counted once. The chain uses TRBV28 and TRBJ1-4; no reliable D call. Germline-derived CDR1 and CDR2 are MDHEN and SYDVKM. Trimming pared 2 bases from V and 6 bases from J, leaving 4 bases between. This CDR3 region has 12 residues. The CDR3 bases are TGTGCCAGCAGTTTACCTCATGAAAAACTGTTTTTT. Amino acids: CASSLPHEKLFF.

The V gene is TRBV6-1, the J gene TRBJ1-5, with a weak D call TRBD1 (6 bases). CDR1 and CDR2 from the germline V gene are MNHNS and SASEGT. V lost 4 bases and J lost 6, with 10 bases in between. The length of the CDR3 is 13 residues. CDR3 amino acids: CASSAIGGQPQHF. The CDR3 DNA reads TGTGCCAGCAGTGCGATAGGGGGTCAGCCCCAGCATTTT.

V gene TRBV4-1 combines with J gene TRBJ2-2, with 8 bases lining up with TRBD2. Germline lookup yields CDR1 MGHRA and CDR2 YSYEKL. V lost 2 bases and J lost 5; bases outside the gene matches: 7. CDR3 length: 16 amino acids. The CDR3 spells CASSQRAGGETGELFF. The CDR3 region has the DNA TGCGCCAGCAGCCAACGGGCCGGGGGGGAGACCGGGGAGCTGTTTTTT.

The J gene is TRBJ2-3, the V gene TRBV6-5, with TRBD2 matching over 8 bases. This CDR3 region has 13 residues. Looked up from germline, CDR1 is MNHEY and CDR2 is SVGAGI. V lost 8 bases, J lost 8 bases, and 9 bases stayed unmatched. The CDR3 sequence: CASRGALAGTQYF. DNA of the CDR3: TGTGCCAGCCGGGGAGCCCTAGCGGGTACGCAGTATTTT.

The chain couples TRBV18 to TRBJ1-2; 7 bases are shared with TRBD1. The germline V gene encodes CDR1 KGHSH and CDR2 LQKENI. The CDR3 spans 14 residues. With 3 bases clipped from V and 1 base from J, the junction kept 2 bases outside the gene matches. This CDR3 reads CASSPGQSNYGYTF. The CDR3 nucleotides are TGTGCCAGCTCACCGGGACAGAGTAACTATGGCTACACCTTC.

The V and J genes are TRBV6-1 and TRBJ1-1; D is possibly TRBD1 (6 bases). V was pared by 1 base and J by 0 bases, with 15 bases between. Germline assignment: CDR1 MNHNS and CDR2 SASEGT. The CDR3 consists of 17 residues. For the CDR3, the DNA is TGTGCCAGCAGTGAAGGGGGCAGGGGTCACATGAACACTGAAGCTTTCTTT. Amino acid sequence: CASSEGGRGHMNTEAFF.

As regards this clone: The junction departs from germline at one end; a sequencing error may be responsible. The chain couples TRBV7-2 to TRBJ2-5, with 9 bases that match TRBD2. This CDR3 has 15 residues. The germline V gene has CDR1 SGHTA and CDR2 FQGNSA. The CDR3 coding sequence is TGTGCCAGCAGTTCACAGGCGGGGGGGCAAGGGACCCAGTACTTC. It specifies CASSSQAGGQGTQYF.

This clone came up a few times. J is TRBJ2-2 and V is TRBV23-1, with TRBD2 identical over 11 bases. TRBV23-1 belongs to the ORF category, with a function that is uncertain. The CDR3 is made up of 17 amino acids. The junction had 6 bases not matched to a gene; V was cut back by 0 bases and J by 6 bases. Written as DNA, the CDR3 is TGCGCCAGCAGTCAATCTAGCGGGAGGGGTCGGCCCGGGGAGCTGTTTTTT. Protein product: CASSQSSGRGRPGELFF.

The V call is TRBV2, the J call TRBJ2-1; D possibly corresponds to TRBD1 (6 bases). Trimming took 11 bases from V and 2 from J, leaving 19 bases between them. CDR1 is SNHLY, CDR2 FYNNEI, per germline. The CDR3 extends over 15 amino acids. The CDR3 coding sequence is TGTGCCTGTCATTTAGGGCAGGGGCCCTACAATGAGCAGTTCTTC. Amino acids: CACHLGQGPYNEQFF.

This chain connects TRBV11-2 to TRBJ1-1, with D possibly matching TRBD1 (5 bases). Germline CDR1 and CDR2: SGHAT and FQNNGV. V lost 4 bases and J 4 bases, leaving 16 bases between the germline ends. The CDR3 extends over 15 amino acids. The CDR3 region is CASSYTGGSPTEAFF. Written as DNA, the CDR3 is TGTGCCAGCAGCTATACCGGGGGATCCCCCACTGAAGCTTTCTTT.

This chain links TRBV28 with TRBJ2-5, with 9 bases aligning to TRBD2. Gene TRBJ2-7 matches the end of the DNA better, so the J call may be wrong. CDR3 length: 16 residues. Germline CDR1 and CDR2: MDHEN and SYDVKM. The DNA for the CDR3 is TGTGCCAGCAGTTTTAATCCTAGCGGGATCTCCTACGAGCAGTACTTC. It yields the protein CASSFNPSGISYEQYF.

This rearrangement joins TRBV11-2 to TRBJ2-7; perhaps TRBD1 as D (5 bases). This CDR3 has 14 residues. Trimming took off 0 bases at V and 5 bases at J, with 11 bases between the two ends. Germline V gives CDR1 SGHAT, CDR2 FQNNGV. The DNA for the CDR3 is TGTGCCAGCAGCTTAGACTATAGGGGCGACGAGCAGTACTTC. This sequence encodes CASSLDYRGDEQYF.

The chain links TRBV6-5 to TRBJ2-7; no reliable D call. Trimming stripped 2 bases from V and 3 bases from J, with 8 bases between. Germline V gene data show CDR1 as MNHEY and CDR2 as SVGAGI. This CDR3 comprises 13 residues. CDR3: CASSYLTGYEQYF. CDR3 coding DNA: TGTGCCAGCAGTTACCTAACGGGCTACGAGCAGTACTTC.

The rearrangement links TRBV11-2 to TRBJ2-7; 7 nucleotides align to TRBD2. V was clipped by 6 bases and J by 0 bases; unmatched bases: 8. The germline V gene has CDR1 SGHAT and CDR2 FQNNGV. This CDR3 comprises 15 residues. This chain's CDR3 is CASRGPGTTSYEQYF. The DNA for the CDR3 is TGTGCCAGCAGGGGCCCCGGGACTACCTCCTACGAGCAGTACTTC.

This clone showed up just once. J is TRBJ2-2 and V is TRBV5-4; 9 positions match TRBD2. Germline V gives CDR1 SGHNT, CDR2 YYREEE (reference sequence). The trim removed 1 base at V and 7 bases at J, leaving 8 bases unmatched. This CDR3 spans 16 amino acids. The CDR3 sequence is CASSLSAGGPVGELFF. CDR3 bases: TGTGCCAGCAGCTTGTCGGCGGGAGGGCCCGTCGGGGAGCTGTTTTTT.

This chain joins TRBV5-5 and TRBJ2-7; 8 bases match TRBD1. Germline V lookup: CDR1 SGHKS, CDR2 YYEKEE (reference sequence). With 1 base clipped from V and 3 bases from J, the junction kept 3 bases outside the gene matches. The CDR3 covers 14 residues. The CDR3 DNA follows: TGTGCCAGCAGCTTGTGGACAGGGAACTACGAGCAGTACTTC. This encodes CASSLWTGNYEQYF.

The chain carries TRBV5-4 and TRBJ2-3; 12 bases align to TRBD1. The CDR3 is made up of 15 amino acids. V shed 4 bases, J shed 4 bases, and the junction held 4 bases outside the gene matches. CDR1 SGHNT and CDR2 YYREEE come from the germline V gene (reference sequence). For the CDR3, the DNA is TGTGCCAGCAGCCTGGGGACAGGGGGCGCAGATACGCAGTATTTT. This codes for CASSLGTGGADTQYF.

CDR3 loop: CASRGTGYASYEQYF. In DNA form, the CDR3 reads TGTGCCAGCAGGGGGACAGGTTATGCGTCCTACGAGCAGTACTTC. This chain joins TRBV28 and TRBJ2-7, with 8 bases lining up with TRBD1. The V and J ends lost 6 bases and 1 base, in that order; junction bases with no gene match: 8. In germline, CDR1 is MDHEN, CDR2 SYDVKM. This CDR3 is built from 15 residues.

The chain links TRBV5-8 to TRBJ1-1; D is unclear. Germline V gene sequence: CDR1 SGHTS, CDR2 YDEGEE. Deletions cut 0 bases from V and 1 base from J, with 4 bases between. This CDR3 region has 13 residues. In nucleotides, the CDR3 is TGTGCCAGCAGCTTGGACAGGAACACTGAAGCTTTCTTT. This codes for CASSLDRNTEAFF.